This T cell receptor beta chain was captured in a study of blood T cell repertoires in COVID-19 (dated by TCRdb to 2020 to 2021). At the level of the whole study: Samples covering the acute and convalescent phases of COVID-19 were provided by collaborators in the United States, Italy and Spain. Where available, HLA class I and class II types were obtained from metadata supplied by the sample provider rather than from assay-based typing. A de-identified subject ID, COVID-19 status, age in years and sex were almost always included in the sample metadata. The material from the prospective study consisted of cDNA or gDNA derived from T cells, B-cell-depleted T cells, or PBMCs. Samples were obtained from the ongoing ImmuneRACE study (first 160 participants) and from 1,254 subjects provided by 6 global collaborators. The dataset comprised deeply sampled blood TCRbeta repertoires from subjects exposed to, actively infected with, or recovered from COVID-19. A freely available public database, intended as a resource for researchers studying the immune response to SARS-CoV-2, is where the repertoires were released. Broader findings and caveats from the paper: Clinical and demographic metadata were provided uncurated, with the amount varying by source and participant.

In the case of this clone: The antigen this receptor binds is unknown. Base quality data are lacking; no much larger clone is found one base away.

The immunoSEQ Assay, a bias-controlled multiplex PCR, was used to amplify TCRbeta CDR3 regions from genomic DNA. The authors' pipeline ran thus. Within the assay, amplification of reference gene primers was used to estimate how many nucleated cells each sample contained. To quantify the absolute abundance of each unique TCRbeta CDR3 rearrangement, sequence reads were collapsed and filtered. For each sample, productive Simpson clonality was calculated as the square root of Simpson's diversity index over productive rearrangements. Drawn from immuneACCESS, this table holds only the in-frame rearrangements with V and J called that TCRdb kept. Clones are partly lost; checked studies trace under half to an unresolved V gene and leave the rest unexplained. V and J calls and clone size are as listed in that table; D and trimming were resolved from the DNA. Counted in this sample were over 60,000 clones; approximately 84% of them appeared once. The leading ten clones occupy about 10% of the sample.

Each collaborating institution followed its own protocols to collect whole blood in K2EDTA tubes. For TCRbeta analysis, collaborators shipped samples as frozen whole blood, isolated PBMCs, or DNA extracted from either of those sample types. From the cysteine up to the phenylalanine, the CDR3 has a length of 14 residues. Only CDR3 DNA is held: 42 bases, read in frame from base 1. CDR1 and CDR2, per the germline V gene (reference sequence), are LNHDA and SQIVND. Relative to germline, V is missing 10 bases and J is missing 4 bases, with 7 bases of the junction outside any gene match. The sequence joins TRBV19 to TRBJ2-1; the central 10 bases match TRBD2. This sequence originates from a human donor in a cohort sampled during active COVID-19. The sample comprised peripheral blood. CDR3 protein: CATRERGGYNEQFF. In nucleotide form, the sequence is TGTGCCACCCGTGAGCGGGGGGGTTACAATGAGCAGTTCTTC.